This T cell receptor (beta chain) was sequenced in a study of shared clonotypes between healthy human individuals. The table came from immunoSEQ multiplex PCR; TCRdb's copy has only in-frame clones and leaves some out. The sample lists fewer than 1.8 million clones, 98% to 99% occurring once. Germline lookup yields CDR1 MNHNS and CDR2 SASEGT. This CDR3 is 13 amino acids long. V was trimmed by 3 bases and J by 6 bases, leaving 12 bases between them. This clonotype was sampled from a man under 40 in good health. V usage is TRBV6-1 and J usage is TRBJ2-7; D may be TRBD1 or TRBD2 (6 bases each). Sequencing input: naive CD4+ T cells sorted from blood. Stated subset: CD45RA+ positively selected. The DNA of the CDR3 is TGTGCCAGCAGTGAGAGGGGGGCCCGCGAGCAGTACTTC. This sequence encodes CASSERGAREQYF.